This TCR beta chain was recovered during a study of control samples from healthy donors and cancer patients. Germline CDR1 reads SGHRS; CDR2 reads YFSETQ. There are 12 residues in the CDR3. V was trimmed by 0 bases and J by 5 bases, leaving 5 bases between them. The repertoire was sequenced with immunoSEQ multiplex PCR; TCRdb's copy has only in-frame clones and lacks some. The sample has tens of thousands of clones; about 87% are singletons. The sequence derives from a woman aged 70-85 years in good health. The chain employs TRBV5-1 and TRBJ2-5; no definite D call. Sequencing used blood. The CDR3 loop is CASSLVGETQYF. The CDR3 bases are TGCGCCAGCAGCTTGGTGGGGGAGACCCAGTACTTC.